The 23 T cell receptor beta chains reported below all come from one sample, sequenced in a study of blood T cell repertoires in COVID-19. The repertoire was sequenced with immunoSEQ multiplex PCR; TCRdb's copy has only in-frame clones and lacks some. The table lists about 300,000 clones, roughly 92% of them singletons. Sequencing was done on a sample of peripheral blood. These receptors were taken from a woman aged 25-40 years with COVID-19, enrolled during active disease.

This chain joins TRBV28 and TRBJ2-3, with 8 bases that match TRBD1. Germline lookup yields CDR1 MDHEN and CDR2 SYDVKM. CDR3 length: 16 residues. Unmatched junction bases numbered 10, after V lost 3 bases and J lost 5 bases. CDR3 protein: CASSFFRAGGRDTQYF. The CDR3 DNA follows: TGTGCCAGCAGTTTCTTTAGGGCAGGGGGCAGAGATACGCAGTATTTT.

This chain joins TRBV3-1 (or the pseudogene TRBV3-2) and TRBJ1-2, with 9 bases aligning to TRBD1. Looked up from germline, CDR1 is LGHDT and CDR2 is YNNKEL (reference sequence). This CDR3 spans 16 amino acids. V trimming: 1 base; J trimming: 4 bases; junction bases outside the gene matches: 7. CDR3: CASSQAAGQGIYGYTF. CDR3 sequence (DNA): TGTGCCAGCAGCCAAGCAGCAGGACAGGGGATCTATGGCTACACCTTC.

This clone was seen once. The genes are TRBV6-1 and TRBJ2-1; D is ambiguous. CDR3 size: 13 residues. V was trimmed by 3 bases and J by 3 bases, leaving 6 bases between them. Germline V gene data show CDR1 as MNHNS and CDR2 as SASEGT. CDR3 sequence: CASSDLYYNEQFF. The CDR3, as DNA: TGTGCCAGCAGTGATCTTTACTACAATGAGCAGTTCTTC.

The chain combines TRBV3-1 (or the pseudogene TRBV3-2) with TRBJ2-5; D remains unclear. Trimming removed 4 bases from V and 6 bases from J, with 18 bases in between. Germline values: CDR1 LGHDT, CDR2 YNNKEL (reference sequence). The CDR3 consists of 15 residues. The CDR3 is CASSLPLGSYKTQYF. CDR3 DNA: TGTGCCAGCAGCCTCCCTTTGGGTAGCTACAAGACCCAGTACTTC.

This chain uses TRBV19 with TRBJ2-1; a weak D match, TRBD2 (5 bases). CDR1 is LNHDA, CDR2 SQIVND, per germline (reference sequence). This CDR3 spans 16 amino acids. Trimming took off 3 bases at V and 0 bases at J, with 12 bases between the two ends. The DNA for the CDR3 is TGTGCCAGTAGTATGGCTAGCCCCAGCTCCTACAATGAGCAGTTCTTC. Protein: CASSMASPSSYNEQFF.

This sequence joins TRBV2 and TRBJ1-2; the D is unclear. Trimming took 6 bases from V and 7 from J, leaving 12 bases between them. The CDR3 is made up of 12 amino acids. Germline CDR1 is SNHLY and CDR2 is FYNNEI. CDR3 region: CASRQREAGYTF. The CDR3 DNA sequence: TGTGCCAGCAGGCAGAGGGAGGCTGGCTACACCTTC.

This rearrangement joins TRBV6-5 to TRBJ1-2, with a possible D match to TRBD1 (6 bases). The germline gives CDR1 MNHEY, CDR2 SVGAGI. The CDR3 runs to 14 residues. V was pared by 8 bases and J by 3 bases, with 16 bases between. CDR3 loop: CASQVGGAHYGYTF. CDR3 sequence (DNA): TGTGCCAGCCAGGTTGGGGGCGCGCACTATGGCTACACCTTC.

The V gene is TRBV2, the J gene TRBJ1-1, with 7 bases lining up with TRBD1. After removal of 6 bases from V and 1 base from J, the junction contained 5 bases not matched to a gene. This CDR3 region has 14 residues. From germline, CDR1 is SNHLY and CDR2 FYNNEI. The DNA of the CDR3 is TGTGCCAGCAGCGCCGGGACAGAGAACACTGAAGCTTTCTTT. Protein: CASSAGTENTEAFF.

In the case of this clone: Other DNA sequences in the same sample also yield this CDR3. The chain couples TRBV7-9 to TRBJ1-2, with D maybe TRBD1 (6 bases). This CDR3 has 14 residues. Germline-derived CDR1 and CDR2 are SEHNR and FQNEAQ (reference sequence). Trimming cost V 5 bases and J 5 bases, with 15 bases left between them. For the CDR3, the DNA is TGTGCCAGCAGCGTAGGAACAGGGAAGTATGGCTACACCTTC. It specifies CASSVGTGKYGYTF.

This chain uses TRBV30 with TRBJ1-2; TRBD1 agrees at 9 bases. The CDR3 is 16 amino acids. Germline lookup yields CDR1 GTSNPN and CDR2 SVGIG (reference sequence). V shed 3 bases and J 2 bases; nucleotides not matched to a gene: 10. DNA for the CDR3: TGTGCCTGGAGCTTACTCCGGGACAGGGTAAACTATGGCTACACCTTC. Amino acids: CAWSLLRDRVNYGYTF.

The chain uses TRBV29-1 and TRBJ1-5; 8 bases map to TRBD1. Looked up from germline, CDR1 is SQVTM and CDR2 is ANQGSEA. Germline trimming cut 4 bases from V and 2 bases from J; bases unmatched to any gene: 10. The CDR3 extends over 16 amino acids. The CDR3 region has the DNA TGCAGCGTTGGGGGGACAGGCATGGATGGCAATCAGCCCCAGCATTTT. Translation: CSVGGTGMDGNQPQHF.

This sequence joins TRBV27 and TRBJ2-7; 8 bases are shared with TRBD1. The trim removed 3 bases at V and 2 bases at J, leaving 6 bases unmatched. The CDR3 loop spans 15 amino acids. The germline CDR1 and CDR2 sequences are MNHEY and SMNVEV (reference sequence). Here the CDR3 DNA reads TGTGCCAGCAGTTTGCGAGACAGGGGAACCTACGAGCAGTACTTC. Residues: CASSLRDRGTYEQYF.

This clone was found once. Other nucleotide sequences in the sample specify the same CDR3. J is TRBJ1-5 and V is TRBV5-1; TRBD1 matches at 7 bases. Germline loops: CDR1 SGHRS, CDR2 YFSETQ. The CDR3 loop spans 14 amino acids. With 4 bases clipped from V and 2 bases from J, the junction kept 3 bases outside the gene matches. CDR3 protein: CASSPGTGNQPQHF. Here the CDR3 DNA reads TGCGCCAGCAGCCCCGGGACAGGCAATCAGCCCCAGCATTTT. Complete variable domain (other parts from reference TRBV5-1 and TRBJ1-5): KAGVTQTPRYLIKTRGQQVTLSCSPISGHRSVSWYQQTPGQGLQFLFEYFSETQRNKGNFPGRFSGRQFSNSRSEMNVSTLELGDSALYLCASSPGTGNQPQHFGDGTRLSIL.

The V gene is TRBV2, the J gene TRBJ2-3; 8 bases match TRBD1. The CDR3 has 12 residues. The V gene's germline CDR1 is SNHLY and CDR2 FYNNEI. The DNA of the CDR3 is TGTTCAAGGGGACAGGGCACAGATACGCAGTATTTT. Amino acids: CSRGQGTDTQYF.

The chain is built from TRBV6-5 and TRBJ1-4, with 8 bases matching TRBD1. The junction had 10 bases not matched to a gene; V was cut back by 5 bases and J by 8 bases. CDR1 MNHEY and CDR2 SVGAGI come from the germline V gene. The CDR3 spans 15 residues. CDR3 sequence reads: CASSRPGTGQEKLFF. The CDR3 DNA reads TGTGCCAGCAGTCGACCCGGGACAGGTCAGGAAAAACTGTTTTTT.

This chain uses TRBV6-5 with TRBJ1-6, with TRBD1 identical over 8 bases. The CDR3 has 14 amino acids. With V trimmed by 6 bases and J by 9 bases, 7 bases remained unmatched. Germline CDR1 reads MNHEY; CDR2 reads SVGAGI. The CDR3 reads CASRSGQGSSPLHF. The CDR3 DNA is TGTGCCAGCAGATCTGGACAGGGCAGTTCACCCCTCCACTTT.

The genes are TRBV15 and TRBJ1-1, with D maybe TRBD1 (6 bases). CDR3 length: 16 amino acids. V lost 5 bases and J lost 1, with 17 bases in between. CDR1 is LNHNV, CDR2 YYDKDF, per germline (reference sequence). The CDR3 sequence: CATSVNYRAANTEAFF. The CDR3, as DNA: TGTGCCACCAGCGTGAACTACAGGGCTGCGAACACTGAAGCTTTCTTT. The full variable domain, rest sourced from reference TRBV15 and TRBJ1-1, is DAMVIQNPRYQVTQFGKPVTLSCSQTLNHNVMYWYQQKSSQAPKLLFHYYDKDFNNEADTPDNFQSRRPNTSFCFLDIRSPGLGDTAMYLCATSVNYRAANTEAFFGQGTRLTVV.

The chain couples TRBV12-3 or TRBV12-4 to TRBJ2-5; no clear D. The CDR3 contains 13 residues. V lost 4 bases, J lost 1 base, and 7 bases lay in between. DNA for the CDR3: TGTGCCAGCAGTTCTCTAACCCAAGAGACCCAGTACTTC. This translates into CASSSLTQETQYF.

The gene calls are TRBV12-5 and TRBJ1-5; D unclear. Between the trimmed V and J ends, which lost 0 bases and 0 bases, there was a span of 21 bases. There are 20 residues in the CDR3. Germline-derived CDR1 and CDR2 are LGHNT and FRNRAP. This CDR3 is CASGLVVAGRQPHSNQPQHF. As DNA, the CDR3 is TGTGCTAGTGGTTTGGTTGTAGCGGGCCGCCAACCCCATAGCAATCAGCCCCAGCATTTT. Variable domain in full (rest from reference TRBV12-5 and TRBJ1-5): DARVTQTPRHKVTEMGQEVTMRCQPILGHNTVFWYRQTMMQGLELLAYFRNRAPLDDSGMPKDRFSAEMPDATLATLKIQPSEPRDSAVYFCASGLVVAGRQPHSNQPQHFGDGTRLSIL.

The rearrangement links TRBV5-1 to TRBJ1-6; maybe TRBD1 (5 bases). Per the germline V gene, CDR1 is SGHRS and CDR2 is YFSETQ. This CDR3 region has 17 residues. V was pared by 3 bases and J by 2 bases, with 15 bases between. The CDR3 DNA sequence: TGCGCCAGCAGCTCCGAAGGCGGCAGGGCCTATAATTCACCCCTCCACTTT. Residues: CASSSEGGRAYNSPLHF.

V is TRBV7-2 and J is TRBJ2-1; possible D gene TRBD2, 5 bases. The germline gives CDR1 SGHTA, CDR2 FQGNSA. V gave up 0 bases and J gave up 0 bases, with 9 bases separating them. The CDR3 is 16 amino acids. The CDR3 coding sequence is TGTGCCAGCAGCTTAGCGGGAGCCACCTCCTACAATGAGCAGTTCTTC. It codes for CASSLAGATSYNEQFF.

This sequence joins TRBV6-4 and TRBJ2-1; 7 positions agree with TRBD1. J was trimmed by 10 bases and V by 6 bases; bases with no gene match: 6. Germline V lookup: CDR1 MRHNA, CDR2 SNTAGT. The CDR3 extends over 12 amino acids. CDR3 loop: CASRLDRNEQFF. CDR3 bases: TGTGCCAGCAGGTTGGACAGGAACGAGCAGTTCTTC.

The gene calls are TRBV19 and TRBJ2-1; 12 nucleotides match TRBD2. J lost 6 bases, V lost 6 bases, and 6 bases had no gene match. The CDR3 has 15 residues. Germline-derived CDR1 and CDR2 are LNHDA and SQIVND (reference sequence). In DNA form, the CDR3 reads TGTGCCAGTAGCCTGACTAGCGGGAGTGTCAATGAGCAGTTCTTC. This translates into CASSLTSGSVNEQFF. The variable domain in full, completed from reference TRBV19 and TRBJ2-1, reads DGGITQSPKYLFRKEGQNVTLSCEQNLNHDAMYWYRQDPGQGLRLIYYSQIVNDFQKGDIAEGYSVSREKKESFPLTVTSAQKNPTAFYLCASSLTSGSVNEQFFGPGTRLTVL.